This T cell receptor (beta chain) was recorded in a study of blood T cell repertoires in COVID-19. Study at large: PBMCs, B-cell-depleted T cells, or T cells were the source of the cDNA or gDNA that made up the material.

Methods used by the authors: Estimation of nucleated cell counts was performed using reference gene primer amplification. Only in-frame clones appear in the TCRdb table, and some are missing; sequencing was by immunoSEQ multiplex PCR. Clone size and the V and J calls come from that table; the DNA yielded D and trimming. This sample has about 250,000 clones; just over 85% occur once, and the top ten carry around 1.8%. Resolution of symptoms, clearance, or two negative PCRs was present in recovered Cohort 3 donors. Sequenced material: PBMCs or T cells enriched from blood (not recorded which). The sequence was obtained from a man aged 40-49 years who had recovered from COVID-19.

CDR3 sequence: CASSERAGMNTEAFF. DNA for the CDR3: TGTGCCAGCAGTGAACGAGCAGGTATGAACACTGAAGCTTTCTTT. The chain couples TRBV2 to TRBJ1-1; no reliable D call. V was pared by 2 bases and J by 0 bases, with 10 bases between. The CDR3 extends over 15 amino acids. The germline gives CDR1 SNHLY, CDR2 FYNNEI. The complete variable domain, with remaining parts taken from reference TRBV2 and TRBJ1-1, reads EPEVTQTPSHQVTQMGQEVILRCVPISNHLYFYWYRQILGQKVEFLVSFYNNEISEKSEIFDDQFSVERPDGSNFTLKIRSTKLEDSAMYFCASSERAGMNTEAFFGQGTRLTVV.